Shown below are 7 T cell receptor beta chains from a single sample sequenced in a study of blood T cell repertoires in COVID-19. Here immunoSEQ multiplex PCR was the method, and the copy in TCRdb shows in-frame clones only, minus some. In the table there are around 69,000 clones, around 83% of which are singletons. The sequencing input was peripheral blood. These TCRs come from a man between 50 and 59 years old with active COVID-19.

The chain carries TRBV18 and TRBJ2-7; 10 nucleotides match TRBD2. CDR3 length: 14 amino acids. J lost 1 base, V lost 4 bases, and 1 base had no gene match. CDR1 KGHSH and CDR2 LQKENI come from the germline V gene. The CDR3 bases are TGTGCCAGCTCACAACTAGCGGGATCCTACGAGCAGTACGTC. Protein sequence: CASSQLAGSYEQYV.

The chain recombines TRBV5-5 with TRBJ1-5, with 9 nucleotides matching TRBD1. The V segment lost 3 bases and the J segment 1 base; nucleotides outside the gene matches: 2. Germline CDR1 and CDR2: SGHKS and YYEKEE (reference sequence). The CDR3 is made up of 15 amino acids. CDR3 loop: CASSWGQGSNQPQHF. CDR3 in DNA: TGTGCCAGCAGCTGGGGACAGGGCAGCAATCAGCCCCAGCATTTT.

This chain uses TRBV3-1 (or the pseudogene TRBV3-2) with TRBJ1-1; the D gene is possibly TRBD1 (5 bases). CDR1 and CDR2 (germline): LGHDT, YNNKEL (reference sequence). Trimming left V 0 bases short and J 1 base short, with 9 bases between. The CDR3 covers 15 residues. This CDR3 is CASSQEVGENTEAFF. CDR3 DNA: TGTGCCAGCAGCCAAGAAGTAGGGGAGAACACTGAAGCTTTCTTT.

The genes are TRBV5-4 and TRBJ2-2; D gene unclear. V was cut by 3 bases and J by 4 bases, with 22 bases left in between. Germline V gene data show CDR1 as SGHNT and CDR2 as YYREEE (reference sequence). This CDR3 region has 18 residues. The CDR3: CASSSSTGSLRGTGELFF. CDR3 nucleotide sequence: TGTGCCAGCAGCTCTTCCACCGGGTCCCTTAGAGGCACCGGGGAGCTGTTTTTT.

V and J are TRBV9 and TRBJ1-2, with 7 bases matching TRBD1. The length of the CDR3 is 15 residues. Trimming cost V 2 bases and J 2 bases; bases outside gene matches: 6. Germline CDR1 is SGDLS and CDR2 is YYNGEE. For the CDR3, the DNA is TGTGCCAGCAGCGTCCGGGACAGCCTAAACTATGGCTACACCTTC. It is translated as CASSVRDSLNYGYTF.

The rearrangement links TRBV7-6 to TRBJ2-5; D might be TRBD2 (6 bases). The ends were cut back, 3 bases at V and 0 bases at J, with 11 bases in the middle. This CDR3 has 15 residues. Germline CDR1 reads SGHVS; CDR2 reads FNYEAQ. As DNA, the CDR3 is TGTGCCAGCAGCTTCCGCGGGACGGACCAAGAGACCCAGTACTTC. Amino acid sequence: CASSFRGTDQETQYF. The whole variable domain, filled in from reference TRBV7-6 and TRBJ2-5, reads GAGVSQSPRYKVTKRGQDVALRCDPISGHVSLYWYRQALGQGPEFLTYFNYEAQQDKSGLPNDRFSAERPEGSISTLTIQRTEQRDSAMYRCASSFRGTDQETQYFGPGTRLLVL.

The J gene is TRBJ2-5, the V gene TRBV18, with D uncertain. V was clipped by 2 bases and J by 5 bases, with 9 bases between them. CDR3 size: 13 residues. Germline V gives CDR1 KGHSH, CDR2 LQKENI. The CDR3 spells CASSPGAAETQYF. DNA for the CDR3: TGTGCCAGCTCACCAGGTGCGGCGGAGACCCAGTACTTC.